These 3 T cell receptor beta chains originate from one sample sequenced in a study of identical twins. TCRdb independently ran MiXCR on the 5' RACE reads; one entry per CDR3 protein. Here the sample spans roughly 250,000 distinct CDR3 sequences, 7% to 8.5% being singletons. This same sample was also part of a study on yellow fever vaccine responses in identical twins.

Sample: CD8+ T cells sorted from blood. The receptor set was obtained from a young woman in good health.

Only a few counts were recorded for this clonotype. The V call is TRBV28, the J call TRBJ2-7; tentatively, D is TRBD2 (6 bases). Germline lookup yields CDR1 MDHEN and CDR2 SYDVKM. There are 16 residues in the CDR3. V dropped 3 bases and J dropped 2 bases, with 17 bases sitting between them. The CDR3 region is CASSFSLGGRAYEQYF. CDR3 DNA sequence: TGTGCCAGCAGTTTCTCTCTGGGGGGACGGGCCTACGAGCAGTACTTC. Together with reference TRBV28 and TRBJ2-7, the CDR3 gives the full variable domain: DVKVTQSSRYLVKRTGEKVFLECVQDMDHENMFWYRQDPGLGLRLIYFSYDVKMKEKGDIPEGYSVSREKKERFSLILESASTNQTSMYLCASSFSLGGRAYEQYFGPGTRLTVT.

The sample holds a few counts of this clonotype. The chain joins TRBV10-1 to TRBJ2-2; unclear D gene. This CDR3 has 13 amino acids. The germline V gene has CDR1 WNHNN and CDR2 SYGVQD (reference sequence). Trimming pared 0 bases from V and 6 bases from J, leaving 5 bases between. In DNA, the CDR3 is TGCGCCAGCAGTGAGTCGGAACCCGGGGAGCTGTTTTTT. As protein: CASSESEPGELFF.

This rearrangement joins TRBV4-1 to TRBJ2-7, with a tentative D call TRBD2 (6 bases). The V end was cut by 8 bases, the J end by 6 bases, with 17 bases between. Germline V gene data show CDR1 as MGHRA and CDR2 as YSYEKL. This CDR3 spans 13 amino acids. DNA of the CDR3: TGCGCCAGCGCCCCGGACTTGGGGGGCGAGCAGTACGTC. Protein: CASAPDLGGEQYV.